The clone carrying this TCR beta chain was detected only once. The sample belongs to a study of blood T cell repertoires in COVID-19. Study summary: T cells, B-cell-depleted T cells, or PBMCs provided the cDNA or gDNA that served as material.

Germline V gene lookup returns CDR1 SGHTA and CDR2 FQGNSA. V lost 4 bases and J 4 bases, leaving 19 bases between the germline ends. There are 16 residues in the CDR3. Clones were sequenced by immunoSEQ multiplex PCR, and TCRdb holds only the in-frame ones, with some missing. Of about 42,000 clones listed, roughly 80% are singletons. The chain links TRBV7-2 to TRBJ1-2, with TRBD1 as a possible D gene (6 bases). The origin of this receptor is a man aged 45 to 65 with active COVID-19. The specimen sequenced was peripheral blood. CDR3 DNA sequence: TGTGCCAGCAGCTCCCCAAGAGGACAGAGAGCCTATGGCTACACCTTC. Translating gives CASSSPRGQRAYGYTF.